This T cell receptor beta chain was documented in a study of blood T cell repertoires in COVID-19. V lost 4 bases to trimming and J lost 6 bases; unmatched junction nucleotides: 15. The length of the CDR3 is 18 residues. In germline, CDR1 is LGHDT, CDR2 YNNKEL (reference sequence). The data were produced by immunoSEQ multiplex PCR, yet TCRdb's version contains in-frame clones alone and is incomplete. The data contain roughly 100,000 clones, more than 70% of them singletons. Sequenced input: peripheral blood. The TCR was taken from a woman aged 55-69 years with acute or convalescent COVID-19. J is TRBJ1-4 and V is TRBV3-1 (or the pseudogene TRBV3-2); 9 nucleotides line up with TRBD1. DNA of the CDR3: TGTGCCAGCAGCCCCACCGGGACAGGGATATTAGGAGATGAAAAACTGTTTTTT. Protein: CASSPTGTGILGDEKLFF.